A single sample gave rise to the 28 T cell receptor beta chains below, sequenced in a study of glioma-infiltrating T cells. The iRepertoire nested amplicon-rescue multiplex PCR amplified TCR alpha and beta CDR3s from RNA. TCRdb re-analysed the multiplex PCR reads in MiXCR, keeping a single row per CDR3 protein. Among 300,000 to 450,000 distinct CDR3 sequences listed, around 38% were seen once. Sequencing input: glioma tissue, nonneoplastic brain tissue, or PBMCs (not recorded which). The receptor set was obtained from a human donor with low-grade glioma or glioblastoma, undergoing nonglioma brain surgery, or in good health (not recorded which).

This chain links TRBV18 with TRBJ2-7; D gene uncertain. CDR1 and CDR2 from the germline V gene are KGHSH and LQKENI. V lost 3 bases and J 0 bases, leaving 15 bases between the germline ends. The CDR3 runs to 16 residues. The DNA for the CDR3 is TGTGCCAGCTCACCCACAAATCTCCTTTCCTCCTACGAGCAGTACTTC. Its translation: CASSPTNLLSSYEQYF.

This clonotype was counted once. The rearrangement links TRBV5-1 to TRBJ2-7, with a weak D call TRBD2 (7 bases). The CDR3 contains 15 residues. Trimming stripped 2 bases from V and 2 bases from J, with 14 bases between. CDR1 SGHRS and CDR2 YFSETQ come from the germline V gene. The CDR3 nucleotides read TGCGCCAGCAGCTTAGGAGGGGAGGGGGCCTACGAGCAGTACTTC. Its protein is CASSLGGEGAYEQYF.

The sample holds one count of this clonotype. One end of the junction varies from germline; a read error may be responsible. This rearrangement joins TRBV20-1 to TRBJ1-3, with D uncertain. Germline-derived CDR1 and CDR2 are DFQATT and SNEGSKA (reference sequence). The CDR3 is 13 residues long. The CDR3 loop reads CSARDLVGNTVYF. For the CDR3, the DNA is TGCAGTGCTAGAGATCTGGTTGGAAACACCGTATATTTT.

The genes are TRBV27 and TRBJ2-7, with D perhaps TRBD1 (6 bases). Germline CDR1 is MNHEY and CDR2 is SMNVEV (reference sequence). The CDR3 is 14 amino acids. The ends were cut back, 3 bases at V and 3 bases at J, with 12 bases in the middle. The CDR3 spells CASSFLTQGYEQYF. In nucleotides, the CDR3 is TGTGCCAGCAGTTTTCTAACACAGGGCTACGAGCAGTACTTC.

The chain links TRBV4-1 to TRBJ2-1; no clear D. The V gene's germline CDR1 is MGHRA and CDR2 YSYEKL. V was pared by 0 bases and J by 10 bases, with 16 bases between. CDR3 size: 15 residues. Written as DNA, the CDR3 is TGCGCCAGCAGCCAAGAAGTGTTTCGACTTACCGAGCAGTTCTTC. This translates into CASSQEVFRLTEQFF.

Of note for this clonotype: This could be a read error, since a much larger clone is one nucleotide away. V and J are TRBV28 and TRBJ1-5; D remains ambiguous. CDR1 is MDHEN, CDR2 SYDVKM, per germline. The CDR3 runs to 13 residues. CDR3 bases: TGTGCCAGCAGTACCCGGGGAAATCAGCCCAAGCATTTT. Its translation is CASSTRGNQPKHF. Variable domain in full (rest from reference TRBV28 and TRBJ1-5): DVKVTQSSRYLVKRTGEKVFLECVQDMDHENMFWYRQDPGLGLRLIYFSYDVKMKEKGDIPEGYSVSREKKERFSLILESASTNQTSMYLCASSTRGNQPKHFGDGTRLSIL.

This chain connects TRBV28 to TRBJ1-2; 9 bases agree with TRBD1. With 8 bases clipped from V and 6 bases from J, the junction kept 10 bases outside the gene matches. Germline CDR1 reads MDHEN; CDR2 reads SYDVKM. The CDR3 has 14 amino acids. CDR3 nucleotides: TGTGCCAGCGGAGGGGAAGGACAGGGGAATGGCTACACCTTC. It encodes CASGGEGQGNGYTF.

Comment on this clonotype: A much larger clonotype is one base distant, so this may be a read error. The V call is TRBV25-1, the J call TRBJ2-1; 8 bases agree with TRBD2. Germline loops: CDR1 MGHDK, CDR2 SYGVNS. This CDR3 has 14 amino acids. CDR3 bases: TGTGCCAGCAGTCCCGGGAGGGCCGGTTCCGAGCAGCTCTTC. Protein product: CASSPGRAGSEQLF.

This clonotype was detected a few times. The chain is built from TRBV4-2 and TRBJ2-7, with D perhaps TRBD2 (6 bases). V was cut by 4 bases and J by 4 bases, with 14 bases left in between. The CDR3 sequence is 14 residues long. Germline-derived CDR1 and CDR2 are LGHNA and YNFKEQ. The CDR3 loop is CASSRSGTLYEQYF. Written as DNA, the CDR3 is TGTGCCAGCAGCCGGTCCGGGACTCTTTACGAGCAGTACTTC.

This sequence joins TRBV20-1 and TRBJ2-7; TRBD1 might be the D (6 bases). The germline CDR1 and CDR2 sequences are DFQATT and SNEGSKA (reference sequence). CDR3 size: 14 residues. V gave up 0 bases and J gave up 3 bases, with 12 bases separating them. The CDR3 sequence is CSARDKGHHYEQYF. The DNA for the CDR3 is TGCAGTGCTAGAGATAAGGGACACCACTACGAGCAGTACTTC.

The V and J genes are TRBV7-6 and TRBJ2-1; 10 bases are a match to TRBD2. CDR1 and CDR2 from the germline V gene are SGHVS and FNYEAQ. The ends lost 5 bases at V and 10 bases at J; junction bases unmatched: 11. CDR3 length equals 15 residues. CDR3 sequence reads: CASSVPAGGPGEQFF. The CDR3 DNA sequence: TGTGCCAGCAGCGTTCCAGCGGGAGGGCCGGGGGAGCAGTTCTTC.

This clonotype showed up just a few times. The V and J genes are TRBV4-3 and TRBJ2-3; D is undetermined. V was trimmed by 1 base and J by 4 bases, leaving 12 bases between them. CDR1 is LGHNA and CDR2 is YSLEER in the germline V gene. This CDR3 is built from 15 residues. The CDR3 region is CASSQGVGIPDTQYF. Written as DNA, the CDR3 is TGCGCCAGCAGCCAAGGCGTGGGCATACCAGATACGCAGTATTTT.

The V and J genes are TRBV20-1 and TRBJ2-1; perhaps D is TRBD1 or TRBD2 (5 bases each). CDR3 length: 13 residues. The V end was cut by 1 base, the J end by 9 bases, with 13 bases between. Germline V gene data show CDR1 as DFQATT and CDR2 as SNEGSKA (reference sequence). The CDR3 protein is CSARVPAGSEQFF. In DNA form, the CDR3 reads TGCAGTGCTAGAGTTCCAGCAGGGAGTGAGCAGTTCTTC.

This clonotype turned up a few times. The chain carries TRBV7-8 and TRBJ2-1, with D perhaps matching TRBD2 (6 bases). The CDR3 has 14 amino acids. The V and J ends lost 7 bases and 11 bases respectively, with 21 bases between them. The V gene's germline CDR1 is SGHVS and CDR2 FQNEAQ. CDR3 nucleotides: TGTGCCAGCACCCCCCATCCCCTAGCGAGGCAGCAGTTCTTC. It translates to CASTPHPLARQQFF.

The table lists this clonotype with a few counts. For the CDR3, the DNA is TGTGCCAGCAGTGACCAAGCTTACAATGAGCAGTTCTTC. Translating gives CASSDQAYNEQFF. The J gene is TRBJ2-1, the V gene TRBV2, with unresolved D. The ends were cut back, 3 bases at V and 4 bases at J, with 7 bases in the middle. CDR3 size: 13 residues. Per germline, CDR1 SNHLY and CDR2 FYNNEI.

CDR3 in DNA: TGCAGTGCTAGCTCCTTTCGGGGGAGTCGGCCAGATACGCAGTATTTT. Amino acids: CSASSFRGSRPDTQYF. The chain links TRBV20-1 to TRBJ2-3, with D perhaps matching TRBD2 (6 bases). CDR1 DFQATT and CDR2 SNEGSKA come from the germline V gene (reference sequence). Deletions cut 3 bases from V and 4 bases from J, with 20 bases between. The CDR3 consists of 16 residues.

CDR3 in amino acids: CASSRGKTGVDEQYF. CDR3 DNA sequence: TGTGCCAGCAGCCGCGGCAAGACAGGGGTCGACGAGCAGTACTTC. The rearrangement uses TRBV5-6 and TRBJ2-7; the match to TRBD1 covers 8 bases. CDR1 and CDR2 from the germline V gene are SGHDT and YYEEEE. The CDR3 totals 15 residues. The V segment lost 4 bases and the J segment 5 bases; nucleotides outside the gene matches: 11.

This clonotype is a singleton in its sample. The chain employs TRBV19 and TRBJ2-7; D may be TRBD1 or TRBD2 (5 bases each). Germline CDR1 LNHDA, CDR2 SQIVND (reference sequence). There are 13 residues in the CDR3. The V end was cut by 5 bases, the J end by 6 bases, with 14 bases between. CDR3 sequence: CASSYGTEIEQYF. Here the CDR3 DNA reads TGTGCCAGTAGTTACGGGACCGAGATCGAGCAGTACTTC.

The rearrangement uses TRBV20-1 and TRBJ2-7; 10 nucleotides match TRBD2. V gave up 6 bases and J gave up 6 bases; unmatched junction bases: 5. Germline V CDR1 and CDR2: DFQATT, SNEGSKA (reference sequence). The CDR3 consists of 12 residues. The CDR3 spells CSAAGTSVEQYF. CDR3 DNA sequence: TGCAGTGCCGCCGGGACTAGCGTCGAGCAGTACTTC.

Ten or more counts support this clonotype. V and J are TRBV7-2 and TRBJ1-6; D remains unclear. The germline V gene has CDR1 SGHTA and CDR2 FQGNSA. V was cut by 3 bases and J by 7 bases, with 19 bases left in between. The CDR3 covers 17 residues. CDR3 nucleotide sequence: TGTGCCAGCAGCTTCCTCCCACTCCAAAGGCAGAATTCACCCCTCCACTTT. Its translation: CASSFLPLQRQNSPLHF.

The chain's CDR3 is CASSLKGGLTNTGELFF. The CDR3 DNA reads as TGTGCCAGCAGCTTAAAGGGGGGACTCACGAACACCGGGGAGCTGTTTTTT. The chain has TRBV7-9 and TRBJ2-2; D assignment may be TRBD1 or TRBD2 (6 bases each). The CDR3 runs to 17 residues. CDR1 is SEHNR and CDR2 is FQNEAQ in the germline V gene (reference sequence). Trimming shortened V by 2 bases and J by 0 bases, and 13 bases separated the two germline ends.

This clonotype appeared many times. The chain recombines TRBV15 with TRBJ2-7, with D possibly matching TRBD1 (6 bases). CDR3 length: 12 amino acids. Trimming took off 8 bases at V and 5 bases at J, with 13 bases between the two ends. The germline V gene encodes CDR1 LNHNV and CDR2 YYDKDF (reference sequence). The CDR3: CATGDRYHEQYF. CDR3 DNA: TGTGCCACCGGAGACAGGTACCACGAGCAGTACTTC.

On this clonotype itself: This sequence may be a read error, since a much larger clone differs from it by one base. The J gene is TRBJ1-5, the V gene TRBV20-1, with 8 bases aligning to TRBD1. There are 15 residues in the CDR3. The germline CDR1 and CDR2 sequences are DFQATT and SNEGSKA (reference sequence). This CDR3 is CSAHVQGGEYQPKHF. Here the CDR3 DNA reads TGCAGTGCGCACGTACAGGGGGGCGAGTACCAGCCCAAGCATTTT.

V usage is TRBV14 and J usage is TRBJ2-1; maybe TRBD1 (6 bases). Trimming removed 0 bases from V and 4 bases from J, with 13 bases in between. CDR3 length: 16 residues. Germline CDR1 SGHDN, CDR2 FVKESK. As DNA, the CDR3 is TGTGCCAGCAGCCAAGATATGAACAGGGCGTACAATGAGCAGTTCTTC. It encodes CASSQDMNRAYNEQFF.

This clonotype was picked up a small number of times. This chain uses TRBV7-9 with TRBJ2-1; D is undetermined. V gave up 7 bases and J gave up 9 bases, with 10 bases separating them. The CDR3 spans 11 residues. Germline CDR1 and CDR2: SEHNR and FQNEAQ (reference sequence). CDR3 loop: CASKRPSEQFF. In DNA form, the CDR3 reads TGTGCCAGCAAGCGCCCTAGTGAGCAGTTCTTC.

This clonotype was detected a few times. The rearrangement links TRBV7-2 to TRBJ2-3, with TRBD2 matching 8 bases. The CDR3 is 14 residues long. Losses at the gene ends were 6 bases for V and 0 bases for J; bases not matched to a gene: 2. Germline V gene sequence: CDR1 SGHTA, CDR2 FQGNSA. The CDR3: CASRASGSTDTQYF. CDR3 nucleotide sequence: TGTGCCAGCAGGGCTAGCGGGAGCACAGATACGCAGTATTTT.

In regard to this clonotype: A much larger clone lies a single base off, so this may be a read error. This chain connects TRBV27 to TRBJ1-3; no reliable D call. CDR1 MNHEY and CDR2 SMNVEV come from the germline V gene (reference sequence). There are 13 residues in the CDR3. As DNA, the CDR3 is TGTGCCAGCAGTTTATTCTCTGGAAACGCCATATATTTT. This codes for CASSLFSGNAIYF.

This clonotype appeared a few times. The CDR3 DNA reads TGCGCCAGCAGCCAAGAATCCGGGTTCGTCACTGAAGCTTTCTTT. Its protein product is CASSQESGFVTEAFF. The rearrangement joins TRBV4-3 to TRBJ1-1; D remains unclear. The V and J ends lost 0 bases and 4 bases respectively, with 12 bases between them. Germline V lookup: CDR1 LGHNA, CDR2 YSLEER. The CDR3 consists of 15 residues.